The 7 T cell receptor beta chains listed next were all sequenced from one sample in a study of post-analysis software for immune sequencing data. Study results and limitations: Five or six TRBV segments were more frequent in patients than controls; TRBV5-6, TRBV5-1 and TRBV20-1 belonged to this group.

Unique molecular identifiers were present in the TCR beta cDNA libraries. Via MiXCR, TCRdb re-called the PCR reads, giving one row per CDR3 protein. Of fewer than 850,000 distinct CDR3 sequences listed, 46% were seen once; the top ten hold approximately 4.4%. No antigens are known for them. Input material: blood. These receptors were obtained from a girl aged 5-17 years with multiple sclerosis.

The chain combines TRBV2 with TRBJ2-3, with 10 bases identical to TRBD2. V was pared by 4 bases and J by 7 bases, with 8 bases of the junction left unmatched. The CDR3 covers 15 residues. Germline V gene data show CDR1 as SNHLY and CDR2 as FYNNEI. The DNA for the CDR3 is TGTGCCAGCAGTGGTTCTAGCGGGAGCTCCAATACGCAGTATTTT. Translation: CASSGSSGSSNTQYF. The variable domain in full, with the rest retrieved from reference TRBV2 and TRBJ2-3, is EPEVTQTPSHQVTQMGQEVILRCVPISNHLYFYWYRQILGQKVEFLVSFYNNEISEKSEIFDDQFSVERPDGSNFTLKIRSTKLEDSAMYFCASSGSSGSSNTQYFGPGTRLTVL.

The V and J genes are TRBV3-1 and TRBJ2-1; 11 bases are shared with TRBD2. The CDR3 has 16 amino acids. V gave up 3 bases and J gave up 5 bases; unmatched junction bases: 6. Per germline, CDR1 LGHDT and CDR2 YNNKEL (reference sequence). The CDR3, as DNA: TGTGCCAGCAGCCATCTCCTAGCGGGAGGCGACAATGAGCAGTTCTTC. Protein: CASSHLLAGGDNEQFF.

The CDR3 coding sequence is TGCAGTGCTAGCCCAGGTACTCGGGGAGATGAGCAGTTCTTC. Its translation: CSASPGTRGDEQFF. The chain uses TRBV20-1 and TRBJ2-1, with a tentative D call TRBD2 (5 bases). V was cut by 3 bases and J by 8 bases, with 17 bases left in between. Germline loops: CDR1 DFQATT, CDR2 SNEGSKA (reference sequence). The CDR3 runs to 14 residues.

This clonotype was observed a few times. This sequence joins TRBV3-1 and TRBJ2-3; D gene unclear. Per the germline V gene, CDR1 is LGHDT and CDR2 is YNNKEL (reference sequence). This CDR3 has 12 residues. Trimming pared 8 bases from V and 6 bases from J, leaving 12 bases between. This CDR3 is CASSQGVDTQYF. CDR3 nucleotide sequence: TGTGCCAGCTCCCAAGGCGTGGATACGCAGTATTTT.

The J gene is TRBJ2-1, the V gene TRBV12-3 or TRBV12-4; a weak D match, TRBD2 (5 bases). This CDR3 has 12 residues. Trimming cost V 6 bases and J 9 bases, with 12 bases left between them. The chain's CDR3 is CASRPPLGEQFF. The CDR3 DNA is TGTGCCAGCAGACCCCCACTAGGTGAGCAGTTCTTC.

The chain is built from TRBV7-3 and TRBJ1-1, with D hard to call. The CDR3 is 15 amino acids. Germline assignment: CDR1 SGHTA and CDR2 FQGTGA. V was clipped by 1 base and J by 0 bases, with 9 bases between them. CDR3 bases: TGTGCCAGCAGCTTAAACGTTGGGGTGAACACTGAAGCTTTCTTT. Amino acid sequence: CASSLNVGVNTEAFF.

The chain links TRBV7-2 to TRBJ2-4, with TRBD2 matching over 11 bases. The CDR3 loop spans 14 amino acids. Trimming cost V 3 bases and J 15 bases; bases outside gene matches: 10. The germline CDR1 and CDR2 sequences are SGHTA and FQGNSA. This CDR3 reads CASSFNSLAGGWYF. The CDR3 DNA sequence: TGTGCCAGCAGCTTTAATAGCCTAGCGGGAGGTTGGTACTTC.